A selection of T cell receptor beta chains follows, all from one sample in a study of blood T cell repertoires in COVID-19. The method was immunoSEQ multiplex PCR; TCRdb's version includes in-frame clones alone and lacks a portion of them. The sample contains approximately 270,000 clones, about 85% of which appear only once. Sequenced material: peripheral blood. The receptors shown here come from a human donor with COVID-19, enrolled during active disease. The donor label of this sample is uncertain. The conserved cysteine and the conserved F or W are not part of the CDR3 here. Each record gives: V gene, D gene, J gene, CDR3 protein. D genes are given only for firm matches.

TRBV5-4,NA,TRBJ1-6,ASSFYQISVGGPLH
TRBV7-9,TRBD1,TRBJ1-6,ASSSGTGYNSPLH
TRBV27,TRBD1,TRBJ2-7,ASSYGTGREQY
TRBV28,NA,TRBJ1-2,ASRATARYGYT
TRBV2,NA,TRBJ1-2,ASSDTGYYGYT
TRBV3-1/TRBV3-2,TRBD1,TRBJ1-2,ASSSESTGNYGYT
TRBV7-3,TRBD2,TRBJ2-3,ASSPILAGTDTQY
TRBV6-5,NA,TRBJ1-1,ASSPRIGGNTEAF
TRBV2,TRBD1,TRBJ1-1,ASRVPWDRPMNTEAF
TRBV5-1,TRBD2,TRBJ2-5,ASSLVVAGAPQY
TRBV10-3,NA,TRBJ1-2,AISESFQRHYGYT
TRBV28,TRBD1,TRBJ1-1,ASRVTGEFTEAF
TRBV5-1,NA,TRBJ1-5,ASSLTGLSYQPQH
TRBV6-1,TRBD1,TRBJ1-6,ASREETGVRSPLH
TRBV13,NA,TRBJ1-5,ASSLGGGDQPQH
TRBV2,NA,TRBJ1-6,ASRRLGLRSYNSPLH
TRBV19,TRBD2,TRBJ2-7,ASSRLAPGLAEEVYEQY
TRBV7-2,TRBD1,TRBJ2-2,ASSSRQGANTGELF
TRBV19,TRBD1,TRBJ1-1,ASSIDGTGVSTEAF
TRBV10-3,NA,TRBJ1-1,AISESNPRGGSTEAF
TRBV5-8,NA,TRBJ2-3,ASSPGLNTDTQY
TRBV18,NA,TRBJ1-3,ASSPVAGDSSGNTIY
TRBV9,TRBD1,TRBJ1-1,ARPPGTVMNTEAF
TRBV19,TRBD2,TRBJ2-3,ASTGTSGRDTQY
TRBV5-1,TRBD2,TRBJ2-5,ASSPKIAGGPISQETQY
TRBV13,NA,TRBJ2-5,ASSFANPGAAGETQY
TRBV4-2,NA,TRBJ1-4,ASSQDLRSEKLF
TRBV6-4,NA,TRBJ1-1,ASSSTGSGTEAF
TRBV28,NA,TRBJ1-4,ASSPAGVWEKLF
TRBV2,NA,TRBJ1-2,ASIFEEILPGYT
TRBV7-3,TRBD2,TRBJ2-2,ASSLTSGRDTGELF
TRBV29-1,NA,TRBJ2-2,SVEGGGQELTGELF
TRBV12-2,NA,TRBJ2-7,ASRLVSQKSISDYGLYEQY
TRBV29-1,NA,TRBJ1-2,SVTGETNYGYT
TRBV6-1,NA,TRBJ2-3,ASSEEWARGSTDTQY
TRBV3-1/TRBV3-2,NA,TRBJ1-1,ASSPQGSDTEAF
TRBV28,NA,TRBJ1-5,ASSRDFGGNRYSNQPQH
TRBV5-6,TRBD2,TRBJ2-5,ASSLLAEGETQY
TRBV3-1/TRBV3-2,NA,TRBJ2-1,ASTSWGFHEQF